Below are 3 T cell receptor beta chains sequenced from a single sample in a study of cytomegalovirus exposure and HLA in healthy donors. Vbeta (60) and Jbeta (13) primers were used in the PCR. Assay used: immunoSEQ multiplex PCR; TCRdb lists only in-frame clones, some missing. The data show approximately 190,000 clones, around 80% seen once. The sequencing sample was made of PBMCs. These receptor sequences come from a man aged 40-50 years in good health and CMV-seropositive.

The chain carries TRBV27 and TRBJ1-1; 12 bases map to TRBD1. V trimming: 5 bases; J trimming: 1 base; junction bases outside the gene matches: 11. Per germline, CDR1 MNHEY and CDR2 SMNVEV (reference sequence). This CDR3 is built from 18 residues. DNA of the CDR3: TGTGCCAGCAGTAACCGACCGGGACAGGGGGCGTCGAACACTGAAGCTTTCTTT. It codes for CASSNRPGQGASNTEAFF.

The chain couples TRBV5-6 to TRBJ2-1; 7 bases are a match to TRBD2. The V and J ends lost 4 bases and 5 bases, in that order; junction bases with no gene match: 12. The CDR3 runs to 16 residues. Germline V lookup: CDR1 SGHDT, CDR2 YYEEEE. The CDR3 DNA is TGTGCCAGCAGCCCACAAGCGGGAACCACCCACAATGAGCAGTTCTTC. It is translated as CASSPQAGTTHNEQFF.

The chain recombines TRBV10-3 with TRBJ2-7, with TRBD2 as a possible D gene (7 bases). In germline, CDR1 is ENHRY, CDR2 SYGVKD. The V end was cut by 3 bases, the J end by 3 bases, with 15 bases between. This CDR3 contains 15 residues. The DNA of the CDR3 is TGTGCCATCAGTGAACGGGGGGCATCTGTCTACGAGCAGTACTTC. Protein product: CAISERGASVYEQYF.